Listed below are T cell receptor beta chains from one sample, sequenced in a study of T cells in localized non-small cell lung cancer. Generated by immunoSEQ multiplex PCR, the TCRdb table keeps only in-frame clones and is missing some. The table has tens of thousands of clones, around 83% seen once. This material consisted of PBMCs, taken before any cancer treatment. Receptors originate from a man between 35 and 75 years old with stage II lung adenocarcinoma. CDR3s include the opening cysteine and the closing phenylalanine or tryptophan. Each record gives: clone size, D gene, J gene, V gene, CDR3 protein, CDR3 DNA. The D gene is left open where the match is weak. Not every row has a clone size; where given, it reads once, few, many or a size class.

.	.	TRBJ1-1	TRBV6-6	CASSYSLGEAFF	TGTGCCAGCAGTTACTCCTTAGGGGAAGCTTTCTTT
.	TRBD1	TRBJ2-1	TRBV5-5	CASSLGAGTGGNEQFF	TGTGCCAGCAGCTTGGGGGCGGGCACAGGGGGCAATGAGCAGTTCTTC
.	TRBD2	TRBJ2-1	TRBV7-3	CASSPSGGADEQFF	TGTGCCAGCAGCCCAAGCGGGGGGGCCGATGAGCAGTTCTTC
.	.	TRBJ1-1	TRBV5-4	CASSATGYQAFF	TGTGCCAGCAGCGCAACTGGGTATCAGGCTTTCTTT
.	.	TRBJ2-5	TRBV6-1	CASSEWPGGGQETQYF	TGTGCCAGCAGTGAGTGGCCAGGGGGGGGGCAAGAGACCCAGTACTTC
few	.	TRBJ1-2	TRBV6-1	CASSEVWRSYTF	TGTGCCAGCAGTGAAGTTTGGAGGTCCTACACCTTC
few	.	TRBJ1-5	TRBV19	CASSIGQLNQPQHF	TGTGCCAGTAGTATTGGGCAGCTAAATCAGCCCCAGCATTTT
once	TRBD2	TRBJ2-5	TRBV5-1	CASSNSGGAQETQYF	TGCGCCAGCAGCAATAGCGGGGGGGCCCAAGAGACCCAGTACTTC
.	TRBD1	TRBJ2-3	TRBV19	CASSTTGAGTTDTQYF	TGTGCCAGTAGTACGACAGGGGCCGGTACCACAGATACGCAGTATTTT
.	.	TRBJ2-5	TRBV9	CASSVGYQETQYF	TGTGCCAGCAGCGTGGGTTACCAAGAGACCCAGTACTTC
.	.	TRBJ2-1	TRBV5-1	CASSLAQGGQEQFF	TGCGCCAGCAGCTTGGCCCAGGGGGGGCAGGAGCAGTTCTTC
.	.	TRBJ1-4	TRBV30	CAWSGYATNEKLFF	TGTGCCTGGAGTGGCTATGCAACTAATGAAAAACTGTTTTTT
medium-sized	.	TRBJ2-7	TRBV10-3	CAVRPGQSIYEQYF	TGTGCCGTCCGACCGGGACAATCTATCTACGAGCAGTACTTC
.	.	TRBJ1-5	TRBV5-5	CASSLEQGTQPQHF	TGTGCCAGCAGCTTGGAACAGGGAACTCAGCCCCAGCATTTT
once	.	TRBJ1-3	TRBV19	CASCDGSAWDTIYF	TGTGCCAGCTGCGACGGCTCCGCGTGGGACACCATATATTTT
.	TRBD2	TRBJ2-3	TRBV7-9	CASGGTSGTDTQYF	TGTGCCAGCGGGGGGACTAGCGGCACAGATACGCAGTATTTT
.	.	TRBJ1-2	TRBV9	CASSVDSSGGYTF	TGTGCCAGCAGCGTGGACAGCTCCGGTGGCTACACCTTC
.	.	TRBJ1-2	TRBV29-1	CSAGGGSGYGYTF	TGCAGCGCCGGGGGGGGATCAGGCTATGGCTACACCTTC
.	.	TRBJ2-6	TRBV6-1	CATSLGGANVLTF	TGTGCCACTTCGCTTGGGGGGGCCAACGTCCTGACTTTC
.	TRBD1	TRBJ1-6	TRBV4-1	CASSQRQGSNSPLHF	TGCGCCAGCAGCCAGCGACAGGGGTCAAATTCACCCCTCCACTTT